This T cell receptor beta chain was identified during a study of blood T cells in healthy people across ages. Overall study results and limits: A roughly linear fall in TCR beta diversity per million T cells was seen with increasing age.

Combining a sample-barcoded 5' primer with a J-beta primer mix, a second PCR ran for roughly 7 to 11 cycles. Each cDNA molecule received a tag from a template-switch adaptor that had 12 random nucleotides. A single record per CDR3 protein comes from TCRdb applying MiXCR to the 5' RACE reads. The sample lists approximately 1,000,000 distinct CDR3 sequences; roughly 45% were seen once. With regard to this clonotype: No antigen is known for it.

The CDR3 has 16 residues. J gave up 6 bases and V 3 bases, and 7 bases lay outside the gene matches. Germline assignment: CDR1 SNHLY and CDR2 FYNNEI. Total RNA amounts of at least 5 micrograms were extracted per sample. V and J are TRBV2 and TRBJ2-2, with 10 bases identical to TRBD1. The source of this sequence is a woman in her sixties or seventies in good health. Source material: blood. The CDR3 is CASSDDRGLFAGELFF. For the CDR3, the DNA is TGTGCCAGCAGTGATGACAGGGGGCTGTTCGCCGGGGAGCTGTTTTTT.